This TCR beta chain was sequenced in a study of blood T cell repertoires in COVID-19. Looking at the study overall: Samples came from the United States, Italy and Spain, spanning acute and convalescent COVID-19. The cDNA or gDNA used as material had been derived from T cells, B-cell-depleted T cells, or PBMCs.

The CDR3 runs to 13 residues. V was clipped by 0 bases and J by 11 bases; unmatched bases: 7. CDR1 is GTSNPN, CDR2 SVGIG, per germline (reference sequence). Authors' processing steps: Amplification of reference gene primers provided the estimated nucleated cell counts. Assay used: immunoSEQ multiplex PCR; TCRdb lists only in-frame clones, some missing. The V and J calls and clone size come from that table; D and trimming were worked out from the DNA. This table has about 400,000 clones, roughly 85% appearing once. The chain combines TRBV30 with TRBJ2-7; 10 positions agree with TRBD2. The TCR sequence derives from a woman younger than 45 with active or convalescent COVID-19. Input material: peripheral blood. The CDR3 DNA sequence: TGTGCCTGGAGTGTAGGGGCTAGCGGGAGAGAGTACTTC. The encoded protein is CAWSVGASGREYF.